This TCR beta chain stems from a study of T cell repertoires in cytomegalovirus infection. At the level of the study: An indication of both CMV infection and matching HLA type came from public TCR beta signatures.

Study findings and constraints: What dominated the ex vivo response were HLA-C-restricted CMV-specific TCR beta clonotypes. Carriage of CMV together with the relevant HLA was identifiable through cumulative public TCR beta family frequency.

From germline, CDR1 is KGHDR and CDR2 SFDVKD. This CDR3 is 16 amino acids long. The V gene end was trimmed by 4 bases and the J gene end by 4 bases; junction bases not matched to a gene: 4. TCRdb processed the reads anew with MiXCR; each CDR3 protein has one entry. The sample records hundreds of thousands of distinct CDR3 sequences, 35% to 45% being singletons. Many counts were recorded for this clonotype. The target antigen is unknown. The chain uses TRBV24-1 and TRBJ2-1; 12 bases are a match to TRBD2. The receptor was isolated from a human donor in good health (CMV status not recorded). Some clones in this sample may be carry-over from other donors' samples. Specimen: PBMCs. For the CDR3, the DNA is TGTGCCACCAGTGAAAGCGGACTAGCGGGATACAATGAGCAGTTCTTC. Translation: CATSESGLAGYNEQFF.